This T cell receptor beta chain was captured by sequencing in a study of CD8+CD57+ T cells in acquired aplastic anemia. On this clonotype: Its specificity is not known.

CD8+CD57+ cell expansion, shown by flow cytometry, had occurred in the patients selected for sequencing. Study results and caveats: The study found no significant CD8+ Simpson's diversity difference between patients and controls.

Both TCR beta VDJ combination and CDR3 sequence profiling were carried out. Genomic DNA was the template for this profiling. TCRdb reanalysed the reads using MiXCR and keeps one entry per CDR3 protein. The sample has some 150,000 distinct CDR3 sequences, approximately 52% seen once. Sequenced sample: sorted CD4+, CD8+, or CD8+CD57+ T cells (not recorded which) from PBMCs. The TCR comes from a human donor with aplastic anemia.

The CDR3 protein is CASSWTGGNQPQHF. The CDR3 coding sequence is TGTGCCAGCAGTTGGACGGGTGGCAATCAGCCCCAGCATTTT. This sequence joins TRBV27 and TRBJ1-5; D not resolved. The germline gives CDR1 MNHEY, CDR2 SMNVEV (reference sequence). V was shortened by 4 bases and J by 2 bases, with 9 bases between the two germline ends. There are 14 residues in the CDR3.